These T cell receptor beta chains were read from a single sample in a study of T cell responses to AZD1222 COVID-19 vaccine. Sequencing was performed with immunoSEQ multiplex PCR; in TCRdb, only in-frame clones are kept and a portion is missing. In the table there are about 84,000 clones, approximately 83% of which are singletons. The sequences come from peripheral blood, collected 28 days after the second AZD1222 dose. The origin of the receptors is an adult who received the AZD1222 COVID-19 vaccine. Each CDR3 is given with its conserved first and last residue. The D gene is left open where the match is weak. Expanded clones are given a class, and other clones once, few, many or no size at all.

TRBJ2-7 - - TRBV6-5 TGTGCCAGCAGCCTCCTGGCGGATGGCTACTACGAGCAGTACTTC CASSLLADGYYEQYF
TRBJ2-1 - - TRBV5-3 TGTGCCAGAAGCCGGGGGAGAGTCACCTACAATGAGCAGTTCTTC CARSRGRVTYNEQFF
TRBJ1-1 once TRBD1 TRBV5-4 TGTGCCAGCAGCTTGCCAGGGGGCACTGAAGCTTTCTTT CASSLPGGTEAFF
TRBJ2-7 - - TRBV28 TGTGCCAGCAGTTTTGTGAGACTTGCCTACGAGCAGTACTTC CASSFVRLAYEQYF
TRBJ1-1 once - TRBV3-1/TRBV3-2 TGTGCCAGCAGCCAACCAGAGAACACTGAAGCTTTCTTT CASSQPENTEAFF
TRBJ1-1 - - TRBV6-5 TGTGCCAGCAGTATCGAAATGAACACTGAAGCTTTCTTT CASSIEMNTEAFF
TRBJ2-2 many TRBD2 TRBV4-1 TGCGCCAGCAGCCAAGCCATTCGGACTAGCGGGGGAACCGGGGAGCTGTTTTTT CASSQAIRTSGGTGELFF
TRBJ2-5 once TRBD2 TRBV5-1 TGCGCCAGCAGCCGTCTGACTAGCGGGAGTTCAGAGACCCAGTACTTC CASSRLTSGSSETQYF
TRBJ1-1 - - TRBV6-6 TGTGCCAGCAGCCCCCCGGGGACTGAAGCTTTCTTT CASSPPGTEAFF
TRBJ2-7 many TRBD2 TRBV2 TGTGCCAGCAGAAGGACTAGCGGGACGCGAGAGCGGCAGTACTTC CASRRTSGTRERQYF
TRBJ2-7 once - TRBV5-1 TGCGCCAGCAGTGGGGGACGGACCCCTAACTACGAGCAGTACTTC CASSGGRTPNYEQYF
TRBJ1-3 medium-sized - TRBV24-1 TGTGCCACCAGTGATGGCAGGGCATCTGGAAACACCATATATTTT CATSDGRASGNTIYF
TRBJ1-2 - - TRBV18 TGTGCCAGCTCACCGGTGGACGAGTATGGCTACACCTTC CASSPVDEYGYTF
TRBJ1-5 - - TRBV7-2 TGTGCCAGCAGTATCCCTCCGGGGGAGGCCCAGCATTTT CASSIPPGEAQHF
TRBJ2-2 - - TRBV7-2 TGTGCCAGCAGCTTTCTGAAGGAAACCGGGGAGCTGTTTTTT CASSFLKETGELFF
TRBJ1-4 few TRBD1 TRBV7-9 TGTGCCAGCAGCTTAGATCACTACCAGACGGGACAGGTCTTT CASSLDHYQTGQVF
TRBJ1-1 - - TRBV3-1/TRBV3-2 TGTGCCAGCAGCCAAGGACAGCTTGAAGCTTTCTTT CASSQGQLEAFF
TRBJ1-3 - - TRBV7-2 TGTGCCAGCAGACGCGGGGGGAGTCCGGGAAACACCATATATTTT CASRRGGSPGNTIYF
TRBJ2-5 - - TRBV18 TGTGCCAGCTCACCACGGTTAACGGGGGCGCAGGAGACCCAGTACTTC CASSPRLTGAQETQYF
TRBJ1-5 once - TRBV15 TGTGCCACCAGCAGAGTCTTGTATCAGCCCCAGCATTTT CATSRVLYQPQHF
TRBJ2-1 - TRBD2 TRBV5-1 TGCGCCAGCAGCTTGAGCGGGGTGTTGAACAATGAGCAGTTCTTC CASSLSGVLNNEQFF
TRBJ2-1 once TRBD2 TRBV15 TGTGCCACCAGCATAGAGGGACTAGGAGAGCAGTTCTTC CATSIEGLGEQFF
TRBJ1-5 once - TRBV19 TGTGCCAGTAGTATAGGACAGAATAGCAATCAGCCCCAGCATTTT CASSIGQNSNQPQHF
TRBJ2-1 - - TRBV19 TGTGCCAGTTCGCCTAGGGGGGATTCCTACAATGAGCAGTTCTTC CASSPRGDSYNEQFF
TRBJ2-5 - - TRBV2 TGTGCCAGCAGTGAACCCTCCGCGTTACAGGGAGAGACCCAGTACTTC CASSEPSALQGETQYF
TRBJ1-4 many - TRBV5-1 TGCGCCAGCAGCCCCGGTGCAACTAATGAAAAACTGTTTTTT CASSPGATNEKLFF
TRBJ1-6 - TRBD1 TRBV28 TGTGCCAGCAGTTTGTTAGACAGGGTTTCACCCCTCCACTTT CASSLLDRVSPLHF
TRBJ2-2 few - TRBV5-4 TGTGCCAGCACCCCCTCGAGGGGCGAGAACACCGGGGAGCTGTTTTTT CASTPSRGENTGELFF
TRBJ2-2 few TRBD2 TRBV10-3 TGTGCCATCAGTGAGTCGATGGTACTAGCGGGGAACACCGGGGAGCTGTTTTTT CAISESMVLAGNTGELFF
TRBJ1-4 once - TRBV19 TGTGCCAGTACTTCTGCCGTCCAAAATGAAAAACTGTTTTTT CASTSAVQNEKLFF
TRBJ2-5 - - TRBV28 TGTGCCAGCAGTTTAAATAGAGGGGGGGCGGAGACCCAGTACTTC CASSLNRGGAETQYF
TRBJ2-1 - TRBD2 TRBV28 TGTGCCAGCACCCCGACTAGCGCCTACAATGAGCAGTTCTTC CASTPTSAYNEQFF
TRBJ1-2 - - TRBV12-3/TRBV12-4 TGTGCCAGCAGTGGGGCGAAGGCTGGCTACACCTTC CASSGAKAGYTF
TRBJ2-6 once TRBD1 TRBV5-1 TGCGCCAGCAGCCCGCGGGGACAGGCCGCCCTCTCTGGGGCCAACGTCCTGACTTTC CASSPRGQAALSGANVLTF
TRBJ2-3 - - TRBV7-9 TGTGCCAGCAGCTTATATCACCGGAGCACAGATACGCAGTATTTT CASSLYHRSTDTQYF
TRBJ2-5 - TRBD2 TRBV5-1 TGCGCCAGCAGCTGGCGACTAGCGGGGGATCAAGAGACCCAGTACTTC CASSWRLAGDQETQYF
TRBJ1-2 - TRBD1 TRBV13 TGTGCCAGCAGCCCCCCTGTGGACAGGGGGCTTCACTATGGCTACACCTTC CASSPPVDRGLHYGYTF
TRBJ1-1 - TRBD1 TRBV11-3 TGTGCCAGCAGTAAAGCCGGGACAGGGAGAGCTTTCTTT CASSKAGTGRAFF
TRBJ2-1 few TRBD1 TRBV4-3 TGCGCCAGCAGCCAAGGGGGGGGACAGGGCTATGAGCAGTTCTTC CASSQGGGQGYEQFF
TRBJ1-2 medium-sized TRBD1 TRBV5-4 TGTGCCAGCAGCAGAGGGACAGGGCTCTTCTATGGCTACACCTTC CASSRGTGLFYGYTF
TRBJ2-2 - TRBD2 TRBV5-1 TGCGCCAGCAGCCTTCCTAGCGGGGGGGCCGGGGAGCTGTTTTTT CASSLPSGGAGELFF
TRBJ1-1 - - TRBV27 TGTGCCAGCAGTTTAGGAGTTGCAAGGAACACTGAAGCTTTCTTT CASSLGVARNTEAFF
TRBJ2-1 - TRBD2 TRBV5-1 TGCGCCAGCAGCTTGGCTCCTAGCGGGAGAAAGAATAGTGAGCAGTTCTTC CASSLAPSGRKNSEQFF
TRBJ2-7 - - TRBV7-8 TGTGCCAGCAGCCCACGAGCAGCGACCGGCTGGCACTACGAGCAGTACTTC CASSPRAATGWHYEQYF
TRBJ2-5 - - TRBV6-1 TGTGCCAGCAGTGAGGGAGCACAAGAGACCCAGTACTTC CASSEGAQETQYF
TRBJ1-6 - - TRBV7-9 TGTGCCAGCAGCGTATCGGGACAAACGGGATCACCCCTCCACTTT CASSVSGQTGSPLHF
TRBJ1-5 - - TRBV19 TGTGCCACTAAAGGGGATTTTAGCAATCAGCCCCAGCATTTT CATKGDFSNQPQHF
TRBJ1-4 - - TRBV29-1 TGCAGCGTAGCACAGGTCCCGGGGGAAAAACTGTTTTTT CSVAQVPGEKLFF
TRBJ2-1 few - TRBV5-4 TGTGCCAGCAGCCGGGGGGGAAAACAGGGGTCGGATGAGCAGTTCTTC CASSRGGKQGSDEQFF
TRBJ1-1 - - TRBV30 TGTGCCTGGATTCGAGGGACTGTGAACACTGAAGCTTTCTTT CAWIRGTVNTEAFF
TRBJ1-1 - - TRBV11-3 TGTGCCAGCAGCTTAGGAGCCAGGGAGGGTGAAGCTTTCTTT CASSLGAREGEAFF
TRBJ2-2 - TRBD2 TRBV9 TGTGCCAGCAGCGTAGGTTCTAGCGGGAACGCCGGGGAGCTGTTTTTT CASSVGSSGNAGELFF
TRBJ1-3 - TRBD1 TRBV4-2 TGTGCCAGCAGCCCTAAGAGGGGACAGGGGGACACCATATATTTT CASSPKRGQGDTIYF